This entry lists 23 T cell receptor beta chains sequenced from one sample in a study of blood T cells in healthy people across ages (dated by TCRdb to about 2015). The library was obtained by 5' RACE. Sequencing used an Illumina HiSeq 2500. A second PCR of roughly 7 to 11 cycles was performed with a sample-barcoded 5' primer and a J-beta primer mix. TCRdb's own reprocessing of the public reads used fastp at Q25 and MiXCR and kept productive beta chains. Identical CDR3 protein sequences are pooled into one entry, listed with their most common genes and DNA. The sample records fewer than 1,000,000 distinct CDR3 sequences, roughly 44% of which are singletons. Roughly a fifth of the sample is held by the ten biggest clonotypes. The sample was blood. The source is a man in his 60s in good health.

The chain couples TRBV29-1 to TRBJ2-1; D possibly matches TRBD1 or TRBD2 (5 bases each). V gave up 4 bases and J gave up 3 bases, with 13 bases separating them. Per the germline V gene, CDR1 is SQVTM and CDR2 is ANQGSEA. This CDR3 has 14 residues. As DNA, the CDR3 is TGCAGCGTTGCCGGGACGGCCAGCTACAATGAGCAGTTCTTC. As protein: CSVAGTASYNEQFF.

This clonotype was found once. This chain connects TRBV28 to TRBJ2-4, with D maybe TRBD2 (6 bases). CDR3 size: 13 residues. CDR1 MDHEN and CDR2 SYDVKM come from the germline V gene. Trimming pared 7 bases from V and 15 bases from J, leaving 22 bases between. The CDR3 sequence is CASTETRSYERYF. The CDR3 DNA follows: TGTGCCAGCACCGAGACTAGATCCTACGAGCGGTACTTC.

In this sample, this clonotype turned up many times. The CDR3 DNA reads TGTGCCAGCAGCTTAGGCTATTGGGCAAACCAAAACATTCAGTACTTC. The encoded protein is CASSLGYWANQNIQYF. This chain connects TRBV13 to TRBJ2-4; D remains unclear. The CDR3 has 16 amino acids. CDR1 is PRHDT, CDR2 FYEKMQ, per germline (reference sequence). Deletions cut 0 bases from V and 5 bases from J, with 14 bases between.

J is TRBJ2-1 and V is TRBV15, with D perhaps matching TRBD1 (5 bases). The DNA matches TRBJ2-7 better at its end, which makes the J call doubtful. This CDR3 has 17 residues. CDR1 is LNHNV and CDR2 is YYDKDF in the germline V gene (reference sequence). The CDR3 DNA follows: TGTGCCACCAGCAGAGATGACAGACCTCTAACCTACAATGAGCAGTACTTC. It encodes CATSRDDRPLTYNEQYF.

The gene calls are TRBV29-1 and TRBJ2-3; D remains ambiguous. The germline CDR1 and CDR2 sequences are SQVTM and ANQGSEA. V gave up 6 bases and J gave up 4 bases, with 11 bases separating them. The CDR3 is 12 amino acids. For the CDR3, the DNA is TGCAGCGTGGCACAGCTCGCAGATACGCAGTATTTT. It specifies CSVAQLADTQYF.

This clonotype occurred a few times. The DNA for the CDR3 is TGTGCCATAAGCGATGCCGCCGCTTTGGCCCAGAATGAGCAGTTCTTC. Translated, it gives CAISDAAALAQNEQFF. The chain recombines TRBV10-3 with TRBJ2-1; D uncertain. Trimming shortened V by 9 bases and J by 7 bases, and 25 bases separated the two germline ends. The CDR3 sequence is 16 residues long. The germline gives CDR1 ENHRY, CDR2 SYGVKD.

This clonotype was seen once. The chain uses TRBV3-1 and TRBJ1-6; D perhaps matches TRBD1 (6 bases). CDR3 length: 14 residues. Germline CDR1 is LGHDT and CDR2 is YNNKEL (reference sequence). With 4 bases removed from V and 11 bases from J, the gap between germline ends came to 15 bases. The DNA of the CDR3 is TGTGCCAGCAGCCGGGGGCAGAACGGGGCACCCCTCCACTTT. It yields the protein CASSRGQNGAPLHF.

The rearrangement links TRBV12-3 or TRBV12-4 to TRBJ2-2; the D is unclear. V lost 1 base, J lost 6 bases, and 6 bases lay in between. The CDR3 has 13 amino acids. CDR3 sequence (DNA): TGTGCCAGCAGTTTAGGCGGCCCCGGGGAGCTGTTTTTT. Residues: CASSLGGPGELFF.

V is TRBV7-8 and J is TRBJ2-3; D not certain. The CDR3 is made up of 17 amino acids. V was shortened by 1 base and J by 0 bases, with 14 bases between the two germline ends. Germline V gives CDR1 SGHVS, CDR2 FQNEAQ. CDR3 amino acids: CASSLDPGGISTDTQYF. CDR3 DNA: TGTGCCAGCAGCTTAGATCCGGGTGGGATTAGCACAGATACGCAGTATTTT.

The J gene is TRBJ2-7, the V gene TRBV11-2; the D is unclear. Germline CDR1 reads SGHAT; CDR2 reads FQNNGV. The CDR3 contains 12 residues. Trimming removed 1 base from V and 5 bases from J, with 6 bases in between. The CDR3: CASSLVWHEQYF. CDR3 nucleotide sequence: TGTGCCAGCAGCTTAGTCTGGCACGAGCAGTACTTC.

This chain joins TRBV27 and TRBJ2-5; D tentatively fits TRBD1 or TRBD2 (6 bases each). The V end was cut by 6 bases, the J end by 2 bases, with 25 bases between. Germline CDR1 MNHEY, CDR2 SMNVEV (reference sequence). This CDR3 is built from 18 residues. The CDR3 DNA is TGTGCCAGCAGCCCATACTATTCAAACCGGGGGCCGCAAGAGACCCAGTACTTC. It codes for CASSPYYSNRGPQETQYF.

Note on this clonotype: One junction end disagrees with the germline gene, perhaps due to a read error. The rearrangement uses TRBV10-3 and TRBJ2-1, with 8 bases that match TRBD2. CDR1 and CDR2 from the germline V gene are ENHRY and SYGVKD. This CDR3 is built from 17 residues. As DNA, the CDR3 is TGTGCCTTCAGCGCCAATGACCTCCAACTAGCGGTCAATGAGCAGTTCTTC. It is translated as CAFSANDLQLAVNEQFF.

This chain uses TRBV20-1 with TRBJ2-7, with 7 bases fitting TRBD1. The CDR3 extends over 13 amino acids. The germline gives CDR1 DFQATT, CDR2 SNEGSKA (reference sequence). J lost 4 bases, V lost 5 bases, and 8 bases had no gene match. CDR3 bases: TGCAGTGCTCTTACGTTACAGGGGTACGAGCAGTACTTC. The encoded protein is CSALTLQGYEQYF.

There are a few counts of this clonotype. The rearrangement uses TRBV29-1 and TRBJ1-1; D gene uncertain. The V end was cut by 6 bases, the J end by 1 base, with 9 bases between. In germline, CDR1 is SQVTM, CDR2 ANQGSEA. This CDR3 has 12 residues. This CDR3 is CSVRTPNTEAFF. In DNA, the CDR3 is TGCAGCGTCCGGACCCCGAACACTGAAGCTTTCTTT.

The chain combines TRBV11-2 with TRBJ2-1, with a weak D call TRBD1 (6 bases). In germline, CDR1 is SGHAT, CDR2 FQNNGV. V was pared by 5 bases and J by 0 bases, with 17 bases between. The length of the CDR3 is 17 residues. CDR3: CASSLTGHTFSYNEQFF. The CDR3 DNA reads TGTGCCAGCAGCCTAACAGGGCATACATTCTCCTACAATGAGCAGTTCTTC.

V is TRBV28 and J is TRBJ1-5; TRBD1 might be the D (5 bases). Germline V gene lookup returns CDR1 MDHEN and CDR2 SYDVKM. CDR3 length: 17 residues. V was trimmed by 6 bases and J by 5 bases, leaving 23 bases between them. CDR3 in amino acids: CASRTKSGVRRDQPQHF. The CDR3, as DNA: TGTGCCAGCAGGACTAAATCGGGGGTTAGAAGGGATCAGCCCCAGCATTTT.

This clonotype occurred once. The chain links TRBV6-5 to TRBJ2-7; maybe TRBD2 (7 bases). The CDR3 is 13 amino acids. Germline-derived CDR1 and CDR2 are MNHEY and SVGAGI. Trimming stripped 6 bases from V and 10 bases from J, with 19 bases between. The CDR3 spells CASSAGGPLSQYF. The CDR3 bases are TGTGCCAGCAGCGCCGGGGGGCCATTGTCCCAGTACTTC.

This clonotype was seen once. V usage is TRBV29-1 and J usage is TRBJ2-1; 10 nucleotides line up with TRBD2. The CDR3 length is 15 residues. Germline-derived CDR1 and CDR2 are SQVTM and ANQGSEA. V was pared by 6 bases and J by 8 bases, with 13 bases of the junction left unmatched. CDR3 coding DNA: TGCAGCGTCAACAAGGGGACTAGCGCCCTTGATGAGCAGTTCTTC. Translating it yields CSVNKGTSALDEQFF.

The chain combines TRBV7-9 with TRBJ2-7, with 9 bases matching TRBD1. The germline V gene has CDR1 SEHNR and CDR2 FQNEAQ (reference sequence). This CDR3 has 15 residues. Trimming at V came to 7 bases and at J to 2 bases, leaving 9 bases not matched to a gene. CDR3 in amino acids: CASNLDRGQTYEQYF. Written as DNA, the CDR3 is TGTGCCAGCAACTTGGACAGGGGACAAACCTACGAGCAGTACTTC.

The chain carries TRBV6-2 or TRBV6-3 and TRBJ2-3; D call uncertain. The CDR3 has 15 amino acids. The germline V gene has CDR1 MNHEY and CDR2 SVGEGT. Trimming took 8 bases from V and 0 from J, leaving 15 bases between them. The CDR3 spells CASRGLRTSTDTQYF. DNA for the CDR3: TGTGCCAGCCGAGGCCTGAGGACGAGCACAGATACGCAGTATTTT.

V is TRBV2 and J is TRBJ2-7; D is unclear. CDR3 length: 12 amino acids. Germline CDR1 reads SNHLY; CDR2 reads FYNNEI. V was clipped by 6 bases and J by 0 bases, with 6 bases between them. The CDR3 coding sequence is TGTGCCAGCAGACCGAGCTCCTACGAGCAGTACTTC. This encodes CASRPSSYEQYF. Full variable domain (outside the CDR3, taken from reference TRBV2 and TRBJ2-7): EPEVTQTPSHQVTQMGQEVILRCVPISNHLYFYWYRQILGQKVEFLVSFYNNEISEKSEIFDDQFSVERPDGSNFTLKIRSTKLEDSAMYFCASRPSSYEQYFGPGTRLTVT.

The sample holds a few counts of this clonotype. This rearrangement joins TRBV29-1 to TRBJ1-2, with D unclear. Germline CDR1 reads SQVTM; CDR2 reads ANQGSEA. The CDR3 has 12 amino acids. Trimming removed 7 bases at V and 4 bases at J, with 13 bases between. CDR3 nucleotides: TGCAGCGGAGCGGACCCGACCTATGGCTACACCTTC. This encodes CSGADPTYGYTF. Variable domain in full (rest from reference TRBV29-1 and TRBJ1-2): SAVISQKPSRDICQRGTSLTIQCQVDSQVTMMFWYRQQPGQSLTLIATANQGSEATYESGFVIDKFPISRPNLTFSTLTVSNMSPEDSSIYLCSGADPTYGYTFGSGTRLTVV.

V usage is TRBV7-9 and J usage is TRBJ2-5; no reliable D call. The CDR3 totals 14 residues. V was shortened by 2 bases and J by 0 bases, with 7 bases between the two germline ends. Germline V gene sequence: CDR1 SEHNR, CDR2 FQNEAQ (reference sequence). The DNA of the CDR3 is TGTGCCAGCAGCTTACTAACAGACCAAGAGACCCAGTACTTC. Translating it yields CASSLLTDQETQYF. The complete variable domain, with remaining parts taken from reference TRBV7-9 and TRBJ2-5, reads DTGVSQNPRHKITKRGQNVTFRCDPISEHNRLYWYRQTLGQGPEFLTYFQNEAQLEKSRLLSDRFSAERPKGSFSTLEIQRTEQGDSAMYLCASSLLTDQETQYFGPGTRLLVL.